Listed here are 3 T cell receptor beta chains from one sample, sequenced in a study of regulatory T cells in long-lasting Graves disease. Both iRepertoire HTBI primers and Arm-PCR of CDR3 regions were used to build the TCR beta libraries. TCRdb called the multiplex PCR reads again in MiXCR, with one record for every CDR3 protein. The repertoire has hundreds of thousands of distinct CDR3 sequences, roughly 15% of them found once; the top ten carry 22%. Described time point: newly diagnosed GD, antithyroid drugs for less than 3 months. Construction of the TCR library relied on RNA isolated from PBMCs. Source: peripheral blood mononuclear cells (PBMCs), taken at new diagnosis, from a patient treated with antithyroid drugs. These receptors all stem from a female donor with Graves disease.

This clonotype was observed a few times. This chain joins TRBV12-3 or TRBV12-4 and TRBJ2-5; the D gene is possibly TRBD2 (5 bases). The V and J ends lost 5 bases and 0 bases respectively, with 13 bases between them. The CDR3 has 15 residues. The CDR3 DNA reads TGTGCCAGCAGTCCCGATGGGAGATACCAAGAGACCCAGTACTTC. It is translated as CASSPDGRYQETQYF.

This clonotype was counted at least ten times. The V and J genes are TRBV6-1 and TRBJ2-7; D could derive from TRBD1 or TRBD2 (5 bases each). The CDR3 has 13 residues. Looked up from germline, CDR1 is MNHNS and CDR2 is SASEGT. The germline V and J ends were trimmed by 8 bases and 3 bases, with 14 bases remaining between them. CDR3 sequence reads: CASGGWFRYEQYF. CDR3 DNA: TGTGCCAGCGGGGGATGGTTCCGCTACGAGCAGTACTTC.

This clonotype was picked up many times. The chain's CDR3 is CASGETSEDNEQFF. In DNA form, the CDR3 reads TGTGCCAGCGGCGAGACTAGCGAAGACAATGAGCAGTTCTTC. This chain connects TRBV6-1 to TRBJ2-1, with 8 nucleotides matching TRBD2. Germline CDR1 MNHNS, CDR2 SASEGT. The CDR3 is 14 residues long. J gave up 5 bases and V 8 bases, and 8 bases lay outside the gene matches.